This T cell receptor (beta chain) was captured in a study of graft-versus-host responses after intestinal transplantation. Whole-study context: Recipients received multivisceral, liver-intestinal, or isolated intestinal transplants. Every recipient underwent anti-thymocyte globulin induction, then tacrolimus and steroids for 3 to 4 years.

Study-wide points: In recipient marrow, GvH clones were found, and some appeared first in ileum or blood. Circulating GvH clones peaking coincided with falling HvG clones soon after transplant.

Germline-derived CDR1 and CDR2 are SEHNR and FQNEAQ (reference sequence). With V trimmed by 1 base and J by 4 bases, 6 bases remained unmatched. The CDR3 runs 16 residues. This clone showed up just once. Its antigen remains unidentified. Profiled with immunoSEQ multiplex PCR; TCRdb holds only in-frame clones, not every one. The profile shows about 97,000 clones, 80% to 95% of them singletons. The chain employs TRBV7-9 and TRBJ2-1; 8 nucleotides line up with TRBD1. Here the sequenced sample was unstimulated CD8+ T cells sorted from spleen or lymph node cells, taken before transplant. The clonotype originates from a human donor who was the organ donor for an intestinal transplant. CDR3 bases: TGTGCCAGCAGCTTAGGAGGGACAGGAGAATACAATGAGCAGTTCTTC. Residues: CASSLGGTGEYNEQFF.